This T cell receptor (beta chain) was recovered during a study of vaccination and CD4 T cells after COVID-19. Study summary: Overlapping SARS-CoV-2, HCoV-NL63, HCoV-OC43 and HCoV-229E spike peptides stimulated the cells.

With the Oncomine TCR Beta short-read assay, DNA from cultured CD4+ T cells was sequenced. TCRdb independently ran MiXCR on the PCR reads; one entry per CDR3 protein. The sample records about 13,000 distinct CDR3 sequences, 35% to 55% being singletons. This sample's treatment: approximately 9-day PBMC culture with coronavirus spike peptide pools or control peptides (ViraFEST assay). Peptide-pool expansion of antigen-specific T cells preceded TCR sequencing in ViraFEST. PCR positivity dates ran from March to December 2020, preceding US Alpha, Beta and Delta variants. To note about this clonotype: Its specificity is unknown.

The CDR3 covers 16 residues. Trimming stripped 0 bases from V and 2 bases from J, with 13 bases between. Germline CDR1 is MNHEY and CDR2 is SVGAGI. The rearrangement uses TRBV6-5 and TRBJ1-1; the D is unclear. The TCR was taken from a human donor who had recovered from COVID-19. The sample taken for sequencing was CD4+ T cells from blood, cultured in vitro. CDR3 loop: CASSYSSGYYNTEAFF. DNA of the CDR3: TGTGCCAGCAGTTACTCTTCGGGGTATTATAACACTGAAGCTTTCTTT.